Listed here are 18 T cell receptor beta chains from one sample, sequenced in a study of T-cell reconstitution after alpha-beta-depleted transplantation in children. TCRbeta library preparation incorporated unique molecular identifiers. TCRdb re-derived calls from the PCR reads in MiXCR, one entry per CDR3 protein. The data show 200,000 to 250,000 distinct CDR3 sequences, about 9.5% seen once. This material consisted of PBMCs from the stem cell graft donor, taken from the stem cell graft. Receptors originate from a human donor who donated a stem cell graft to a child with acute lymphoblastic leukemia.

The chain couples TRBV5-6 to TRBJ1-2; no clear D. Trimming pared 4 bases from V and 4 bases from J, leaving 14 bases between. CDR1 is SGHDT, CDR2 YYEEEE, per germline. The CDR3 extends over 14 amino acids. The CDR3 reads CASSPSSRPYGYTF. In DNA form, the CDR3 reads TGTGCCAGCAGCCCCTCCTCCCGGCCCTATGGCTACACCTTC.

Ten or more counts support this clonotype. The CDR3 reads CSARNLGFGIYEQYF. CDR3 nucleotide sequence: TGCAGTGCTAGAAATTTGGGATTCGGGATTTACGAGCAGTACTTC. The gene calls are TRBV20-1 and TRBJ2-7; D perhaps matches TRBD2 (5 bases). This CDR3 is 15 amino acids long. Per the germline V gene, CDR1 is DFQATT and CDR2 is SNEGSKA (reference sequence). Trimming took 2 bases from V and 4 from J, leaving 18 bases between them.

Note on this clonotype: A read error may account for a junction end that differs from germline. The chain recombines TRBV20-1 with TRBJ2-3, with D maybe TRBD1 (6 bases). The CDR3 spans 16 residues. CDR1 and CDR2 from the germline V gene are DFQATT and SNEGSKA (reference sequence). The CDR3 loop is CCARAWDTRSTDTQYF. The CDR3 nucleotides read TGCTGTGCTAGAGCTTGGGACACTAGGAGCACAGATACGCAGTATTTT.

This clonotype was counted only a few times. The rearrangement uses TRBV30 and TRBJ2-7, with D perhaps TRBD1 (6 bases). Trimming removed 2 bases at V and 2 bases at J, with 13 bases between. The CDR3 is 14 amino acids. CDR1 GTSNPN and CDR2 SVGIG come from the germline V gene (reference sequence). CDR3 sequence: CAWSTGRGAYEQYF. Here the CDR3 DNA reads TGTGCCTGGAGTACAGGGAGAGGGGCCTACGAGCAGTACTTC. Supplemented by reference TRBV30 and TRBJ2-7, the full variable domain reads SQTIHQWPATLVQPVGSPLSLECTVEGTSNPNLYWYRQAAGRGLQLLFYSVGIGQISSEVPQNLSASRPQDRQFILSSKKLLLSDSGFYLCAWSTGRGAYEQYFGPGTRLTVT.

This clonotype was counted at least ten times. The CDR3 spells CASRRQGRGETQYF. The DNA for the CDR3 is TGTGCCAGCAGGCGTCAGGGCCGGGGAGAGACCCAGTACTTC. V gene TRBV6-1 combines with J gene TRBJ2-5; possibly TRBD1 or TRBD2 for D (5 bases each). V gave up 6 bases and J gave up 4 bases, with 15 bases separating them. CDR1 and CDR2 (germline): MNHNS, SASEGT. There are 14 residues in the CDR3.

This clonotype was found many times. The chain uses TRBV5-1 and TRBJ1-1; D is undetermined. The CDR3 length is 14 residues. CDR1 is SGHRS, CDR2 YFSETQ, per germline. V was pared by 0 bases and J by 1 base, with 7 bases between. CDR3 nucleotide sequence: TGCGCCAGCAGCTTGGACCCCGGGAACACTGAAGCTTTCTTT. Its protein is CASSLDPGNTEAFF.

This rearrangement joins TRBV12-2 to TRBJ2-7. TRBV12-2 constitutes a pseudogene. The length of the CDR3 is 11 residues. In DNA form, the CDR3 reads TGTGGAAGTCGCTTATTGTACGAGCAGTACTTC. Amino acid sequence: CGSRLLYEQYF.

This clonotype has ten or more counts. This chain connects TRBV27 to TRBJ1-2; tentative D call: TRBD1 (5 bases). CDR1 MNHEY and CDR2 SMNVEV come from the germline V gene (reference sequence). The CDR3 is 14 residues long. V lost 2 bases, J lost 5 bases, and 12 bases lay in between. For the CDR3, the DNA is TGTGCCAGCAGTTTAAATCGGGACTGGTATGGCTACACCTTC. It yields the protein CASSLNRDWYGYTF.

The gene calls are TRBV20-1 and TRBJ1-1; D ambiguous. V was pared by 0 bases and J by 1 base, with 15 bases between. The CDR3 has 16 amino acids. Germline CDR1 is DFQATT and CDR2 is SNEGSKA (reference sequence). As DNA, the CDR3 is TGCAGTGCTAGAGATGGGTTACGGATAACGAACACTGAAGCTTTCTTT. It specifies CSARDGLRITNTEAFF.

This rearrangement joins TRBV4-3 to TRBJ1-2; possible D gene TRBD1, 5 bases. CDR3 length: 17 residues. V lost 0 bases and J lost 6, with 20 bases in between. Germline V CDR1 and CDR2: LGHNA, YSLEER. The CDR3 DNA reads TGCGCCAGCAGCCAAGATTTATTACGGAAAACGGGACATGGCTACACCTTC. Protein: CASSQDLLRKTGHGYTF.

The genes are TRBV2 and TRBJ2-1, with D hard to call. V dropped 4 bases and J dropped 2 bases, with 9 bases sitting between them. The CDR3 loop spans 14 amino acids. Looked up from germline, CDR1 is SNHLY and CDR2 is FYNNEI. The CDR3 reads CASSGQVAYNEQFF. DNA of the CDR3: TGTGCCAGCAGTGGTCAGGTCGCCTACAATGAGCAGTTCTTC.

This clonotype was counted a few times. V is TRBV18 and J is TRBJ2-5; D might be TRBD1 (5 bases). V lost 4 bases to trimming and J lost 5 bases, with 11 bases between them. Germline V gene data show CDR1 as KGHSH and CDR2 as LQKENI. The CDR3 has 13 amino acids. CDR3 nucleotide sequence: TGTGCCAGCTCACGAGCAGGGTGGGAGACCCAGTACTTC. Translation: CASSRAGWETQYF.

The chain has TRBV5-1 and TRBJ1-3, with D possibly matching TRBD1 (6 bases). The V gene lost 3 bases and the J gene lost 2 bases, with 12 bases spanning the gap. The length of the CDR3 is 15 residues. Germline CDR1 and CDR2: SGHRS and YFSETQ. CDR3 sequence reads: CASSSGAGAGNTIYF. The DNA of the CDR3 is TGCGCCAGCAGCTCGGGGGCTGGGGCTGGAAACACCATATATTTT.

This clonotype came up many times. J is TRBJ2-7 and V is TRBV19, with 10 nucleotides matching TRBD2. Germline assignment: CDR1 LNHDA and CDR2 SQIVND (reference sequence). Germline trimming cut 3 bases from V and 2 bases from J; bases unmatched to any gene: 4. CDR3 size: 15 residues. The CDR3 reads CASSIGTSVTYEQYF. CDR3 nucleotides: TGTGCCAGTAGTATTGGGACTAGCGTAACCTACGAGCAGTACTTC.

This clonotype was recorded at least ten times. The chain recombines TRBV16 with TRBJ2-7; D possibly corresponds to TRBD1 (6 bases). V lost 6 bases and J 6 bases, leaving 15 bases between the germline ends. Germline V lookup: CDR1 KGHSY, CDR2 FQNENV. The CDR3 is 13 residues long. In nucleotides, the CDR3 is TGTGCCAGCAGAATTACAGGGATCGGCGAGCAGTACTTC. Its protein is CASRITGIGEQYF. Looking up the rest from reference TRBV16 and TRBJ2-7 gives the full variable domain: GEEVAQTPKHLVRGEGQKAKLYCAPIKGHSYVFWYQQVLKNEFKFLISFQNENVFDETGMPKERFSAKCLPNSPCSLEIQATKLEDSAVYFCASRITGIGEQYFGPGTRLTVT.

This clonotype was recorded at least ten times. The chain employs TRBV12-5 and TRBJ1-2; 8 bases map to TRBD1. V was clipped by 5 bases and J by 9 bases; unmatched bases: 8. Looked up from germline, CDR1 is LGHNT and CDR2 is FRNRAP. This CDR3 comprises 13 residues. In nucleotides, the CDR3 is TGTGCTAGTGGTCAGGGACAGGAAAAGAGCTACACCTTC. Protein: CASGQGQEKSYTF.

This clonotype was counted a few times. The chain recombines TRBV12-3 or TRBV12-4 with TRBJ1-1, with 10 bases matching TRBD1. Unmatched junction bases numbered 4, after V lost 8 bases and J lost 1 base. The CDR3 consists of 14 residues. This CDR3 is CASGRTGGNTEAFF. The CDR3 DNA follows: TGTGCCAGCGGTAGGACAGGGGGGAACACTGAAGCTTTCTTT.

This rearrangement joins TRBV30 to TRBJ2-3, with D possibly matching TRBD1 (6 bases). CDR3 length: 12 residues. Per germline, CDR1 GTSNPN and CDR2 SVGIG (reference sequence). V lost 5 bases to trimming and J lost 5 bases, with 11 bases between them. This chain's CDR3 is CAWLTGIDTQYF. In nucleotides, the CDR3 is TGTGCCTGGCTTACAGGGATAGATACGCAGTATTTT. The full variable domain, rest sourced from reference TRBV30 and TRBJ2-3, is SQTIHQWPATLVQPVGSPLSLECTVEGTSNPNLYWYRQAAGRGLQLLFYSVGIGQISSEVPQNLSASRPQDRQFILSSKKLLLSDSGFYLCAWLTGIDTQYFGPGTRLTVL.